What follows are 32 T cell receptor beta chains derived from one specimen sequenced in a study of blood T cell repertoires in COVID-19. Data came from immunoSEQ multiplex PCR; TCRdb stores just in-frame clones and leaves some out. Of over 150,000 clones in the sample, around 84% were seen once. Sequences were obtained from peripheral blood. The source of these receptors is a woman at least 80 years old with COVID-19, enrolled during active disease.

The chain uses TRBV5-4 and TRBJ1-2; weak D call: TRBD1 (6 bases). Germline V gene data show CDR1 as SGHNT and CDR2 as YYREEE (reference sequence). Trimming cost V 4 bases and J 2 bases, with 15 bases left between them. The CDR3 sequence is 15 residues long. The CDR3 DNA is TGTGCCAGCAGCATCCCCGGGACACACAACTATGGCTACACCTTC. It encodes CASSIPGTHNYGYTF. The variable domain in full, with the rest retrieved from reference TRBV5-4 and TRBJ1-2, is ETGVTQSPTHLIKTRGQQVTLRCSSQSGHNTVSWYQQALGQGPQFIFQYYREEENGRGNFPPRFSGLQFPNYSSELNVNALELDDSALYLCASSIPGTHNYGYTFGSGTRLTVV.

A single count supports this clone. This sequence joins TRBV5-1 and TRBJ2-6, with a weak D call TRBD2 (6 bases). The CDR3 contains 19 residues. The germline CDR1 and CDR2 sequences are SGHRS and YFSETQ. V lost 0 bases and J lost 1, with 17 bases in between. The DNA of the CDR3 is TGCGCCAGCAGCTTGGGGCTGGTTCGGAGGGTATCTGGGGCCAACGTCCTGACTTTC. It specifies CASSLGLVRRVSGANVLTF.

V gene TRBV20-1 combines with J gene TRBJ2-7; TRBD1 is a possible D gene (6 bases). Germline values: CDR1 DFQATT, CDR2 SNEGSKA (reference sequence). This CDR3 has 13 amino acids. V lost 3 bases and J lost 3, with 12 bases in between. This CDR3 is CSASHRADYEQYF. In DNA, the CDR3 is TGCAGTGCTAGTCACAGGGCAGACTACGAGCAGTACTTC.

The CDR3 loop is CASSLGATSGRAKQYF. CDR3 DNA: TGTGCCAGCAGCTTAGGTGCGACTAGCGGGAGGGCCAAGCAGTACTTC. The rearrangement joins TRBV7-8 to TRBJ2-7; 14 bases line up with TRBD2. The CDR3 spans 16 residues. In germline, CDR1 is SGHVS, CDR2 FQNEAQ. Trimming removed 1 base from V and 8 bases from J; junction bases left unmatched: 7.

The genes are TRBV7-2 and TRBJ2-1; 7 bases map to TRBD2. CDR3 length: 18 residues. V trimming: 5 bases; J trimming: 3 bases; junction bases outside the gene matches: 16. Germline CDR1 reads SGHTA; CDR2 reads FQGNSA. In DNA form, the CDR3 reads TGTGCCAGCAGCCCCCACCTTAGCGGGCCAACTATCTACAATGAGCAGTTCTTC. The encoded protein is CASSPHLSGPTIYNEQFF.

The V call is TRBV5-8, the J call TRBJ2-7, with TRBD1 matching 8 bases. Germline assignment: CDR1 SGHTS and CDR2 YDEGEE. V was pared by 4 bases and J by 1 base, with 10 bases of the junction left unmatched. The CDR3 contains 16 residues. The CDR3 region has the DNA TGTGCCAGCAGCCCAAGACAGGGGAGAGGGTCCTACGAGCAGTACTTC. This encodes CASSPRQGRGSYEQYF.

This clone appeared a few times. The chain employs TRBV7-9 and TRBJ1-2; D might be TRBD1 (5 bases). Per the germline V gene, CDR1 is SEHNR and CDR2 is FQNEAQ (reference sequence). V lost 3 bases, J lost 8 bases, and 19 bases lay in between. The CDR3 spans 15 residues. CDR3: CASSFQGMGKEGYTF. CDR3 DNA: TGTGCCAGCAGCTTTCAGGGTATGGGAAAAGAAGGCTACACCTTC.

This clone came up a few times. This sequence joins TRBV14 and TRBJ1-2; TRBD1 matches at 9 bases. The CDR3 spans 14 residues. V was clipped by 4 bases and J by 4 bases; unmatched bases: 4. Germline V CDR1 and CDR2: SGHDN, FVKESK. CDR3: CASSLVTGGYGYTF. Here the CDR3 DNA reads TGTGCCAGCAGCCTAGTGACAGGGGGCTATGGCTACACCTTC.

In its sample, this clone was seen a few times. The V gene is TRBV7-2, the J gene TRBJ2-2; 7 bases fit TRBD1. The CDR3 sequence is 15 residues long. The trim removed 5 bases at V and 8 bases at J, leaving 11 bases unmatched. Germline lookup yields CDR1 SGHTA and CDR2 FQGNSA. CDR3 amino acids: CASSLRTGLGGELFF. In DNA, the CDR3 is TGTGCCAGCAGCCTGCGGACAGGATTAGGTGGGGAGCTGTTTTTT.

This clone occurred a few times. V and J are TRBV6-2 or TRBV6-3 and TRBJ2-7; 9 bases match TRBD2. V gave up 5 bases and J gave up 7 bases; unmatched junction bases: 6. Germline assignment: CDR1 MNHEY and CDR2 SVGEGT. The CDR3 length is 13 residues. The CDR3: CASSLAGLVEQYF. CDR3 coding DNA: TGTGCCAGCAGTCTAGCGGGACTAGTAGAGCAGTACTTC.

The chain uses TRBV10-3 and TRBJ1-3; TRBD1 agrees at 7 bases. V was pared by 6 bases and J by 0 bases, with 8 bases of the junction left unmatched. Germline CDR1 reads ENHRY; CDR2 reads SYGVKD. CDR3 length: 16 amino acids. The DNA for the CDR3 is TGTGCCATCAGCACCCGAGGGACAGCCTCTGGAAACACCATATATTTT. It specifies CAISTRGTASGNTIYF.

The V call is TRBV2, the J call TRBJ2-5; possibly TRBD1 for D (5 bases). The germline gives CDR1 SNHLY, CDR2 FYNNEI. V dropped 2 bases and J dropped 1 base, with 8 bases sitting between them. This CDR3 spans 14 amino acids. The CDR3 nucleotides are TGTGCCAGCAGTGAATCCAGGGCCCAAGAGACCCAGTACTTC. The encoded protein is CASSESRAQETQYF.

This clone was seen repeatedly, ten times or more. The chain carries TRBV7-2 and TRBJ1-5; D not certain. V lost 0 bases and J 0 bases, leaving 9 bases between the germline ends. Per germline, CDR1 SGHTA and CDR2 FQGNSA. The CDR3 consists of 16 residues. CDR3 sequence (DNA): TGTGCCAGCAGCTTAGCTCCCGTTTATAGCAATCAGCCCCAGCATTTT. Its translation: CASSLAPVYSNQPQHF.

This clone has more than one count but fewer than ten. This chain links TRBV5-3 with TRBJ1-4; a possible D gene is TRBD1 (6 bases). TRBV5-3 is classed as an ORF, of uncertain function. V was shortened by 3 bases and J by 2 bases, with 23 bases between the two germline ends. The CDR3 is 19 residues long. The CDR3 sequence: CARSYLHRSGDPTNEKLFF. CDR3 nucleotide sequence: TGTGCCAGAAGCTACCTCCACCGCTCAGGGGACCCGACTAATGAAAAACTGTTTTTT.

The V call is TRBV2, the J call TRBJ2-1; D gene uncertain. This CDR3 has 15 amino acids. Germline CDR1 and CDR2: SNHLY and FYNNEI. Trimming took off 4 bases at V and 9 bases at J, with 19 bases between the two ends. Here the CDR3 reads CASSAFNSAFGEQFF. The CDR3 bases are TGTGCCAGCAGTGCATTCAATTCCGCGTTCGGTGAGCAGTTCTTC.

This rearrangement joins TRBV28 to TRBJ1-6; TRBD1 is a possible D gene (6 bases). Trimming removed 5 bases at V and 7 bases at J, with 12 bases between. This CDR3 spans 14 amino acids. Germline assignment: CDR1 MDHEN and CDR2 SYDVKM. The CDR3 DNA follows: TGTGCCAGCAGTCCCAAGGGGGGGAATTCACCCCTCCACTTT. Protein product: CASSPKGGNSPLHF.

The chain is built from TRBV10-3 and TRBJ2-3; 16 bases agree with TRBD2. From germline, CDR1 is ENHRY and CDR2 SYGVKD. This CDR3 region has 16 residues. Trimming took 6 bases from V and 5 from J; bases not matched to a gene: 5. CDR3 sequence reads: CAIRPGLAGGLDTQYF. The CDR3 DNA sequence: TGTGCCATCAGGCCGGGACTAGCGGGAGGGTTAGATACGCAGTATTTT.

This clone was seen more than once but under ten times. V and J are TRBV2 and TRBJ2-3; 9 positions match TRBD2. Germline trimming cut 4 bases from V and 5 bases from J; bases unmatched to any gene: 7. This CDR3 is built from 15 residues. Germline lookup yields CDR1 SNHLY and CDR2 FYNNEI. In DNA, the CDR3 is TGTGCCAGCAGTGGGGCTAGCGGGACCTTAGATACGCAGTATTTT. Translation: CASSGASGTLDTQYF.

V usage is TRBV6-1 and J usage is TRBJ1-2; 12 positions agree with TRBD1. The CDR3 runs 17 residues. The ends lost 4 bases at V and 5 bases at J; junction bases unmatched: 11. The germline V gene has CDR1 MNHNS and CDR2 SASEGT. CDR3 bases: TGTGCCAGCAGTGTGAATACCGGGACAGGGGGCGGGTATGGCTACACCTTC. Protein: CASSVNTGTGGGYGYTF.

This sequence joins TRBV11-3 and TRBJ2-1, with TRBD2 identical over 11 bases. This CDR3 comprises 16 residues. V lost 1 base, J lost 8 bases, and 7 bases stayed unmatched. The V gene's germline CDR1 is SGHNT and CDR2 YENEEA. CDR3 sequence reads: CASSLGRLAGRDEQFF. In DNA, the CDR3 is TGTGCCAGCAGCTTAGGTAGACTAGCGGGACGGGATGAGCAGTTCTTC.

The J gene is TRBJ2-5, the V gene TRBV2; the D gene is possibly TRBD2 (5 bases). Germline CDR1 SNHLY, CDR2 FYNNEI. The CDR3 spans 15 residues. V gave up 4 bases and J gave up 0 bases, with 12 bases separating them. The chain's CDR3 is CASSALGINQETQYF. CDR3 in DNA: TGTGCCAGCAGTGCACTAGGGATTAACCAAGAGACCCAGTACTTC.

This sequence joins TRBV10-2 and TRBJ1-3; D is unclear. V lost 4 bases to trimming and J lost 0 bases, with 4 bases between them. The CDR3 covers 13 residues. Germline loops: CDR1 WSHSY, CDR2 SAAADI. The chain's CDR3 is CASSGSSGNTIYF. CDR3 nucleotides: TGCGCCAGCAGTGGGAGCTCTGGAAACACCATATATTTT.

The chain recombines TRBV28 with TRBJ2-3; 9 bases match TRBD1. Trimming removed 5 bases from V and 0 bases from J; junction bases left unmatched: 6. The CDR3 is 16 amino acids. Germline V lookup: CDR1 MDHEN, CDR2 SYDVKM. CDR3 protein: CASSTYGTGSTDTQYF. The CDR3 DNA reads TGTGCCAGCAGTACCTACGGGACAGGGAGCACAGATACGCAGTATTTT.

The CDR3 DNA is TGTGCCAGCAACTCCGGACTAGCGGGTTACGAGCAGTACTTC. It translates to CASNSGLAGYEQYF. The chain carries TRBV7-9 and TRBJ2-7, with 11 bases that match TRBD2. The V and J ends lost 7 bases and 4 bases, in that order; junction bases with no gene match: 6. The CDR3 covers 14 residues. In germline, CDR1 is SEHNR, CDR2 FQNEAQ (reference sequence).

The genes are TRBV27 and TRBJ2-7, with 9 nucleotides matching TRBD1. After removal of 0 bases from V and 6 bases from J, the junction contained 3 bases not matched to a gene. The germline V gene has CDR1 MNHEY and CDR2 SMNVEV (reference sequence). This CDR3 is 14 amino acids long. The CDR3 nucleotides are TGTGCCAGCAGTTTATCGAACAGGGGGCGCGAGCAGTACTTC. Protein: CASSLSNRGREQYF.

This clone was counted once. The chain uses TRBV5-6 and TRBJ1-5; 8 bases match TRBD1. Per germline, CDR1 SGHDT and CDR2 YYEEEE. V dropped 0 bases and J dropped 4; count of bases not matched to a gene: 12. The CDR3 is made up of 18 amino acids. CDR3: CASSLAGTGLLPNQPQHF. CDR3 bases: TGTGCCAGCAGCTTGGCCGGGACAGGCCTCCTCCCGAATCAGCCCCAGCATTTT.

The chain joins TRBV13 to TRBJ2-1; D may be TRBD2 (5 bases). This CDR3 spans 15 amino acids. V was pared by 3 bases and J by 2 bases, with 11 bases between. Per germline, CDR1 PRHDT and CDR2 FYEKMQ (reference sequence). The CDR3 region is CASSFGAVTYNEQFF. The CDR3 region has the DNA TGTGCCAGCAGCTTTGGAGCGGTTACCTACAATGAGCAGTTCTTC.

The chain links TRBV12-3 or TRBV12-4 to TRBJ1-3; D is unclear. Between the trimmed V and J ends, which lost 8 bases and 2 bases, there was a span of 7 bases. The CDR3 runs 12 residues. The CDR3 DNA reads TGTGCCAGCGATCGGGCTGGAAACACCATATATTTT. It encodes CASDRAGNTIYF.

The V gene is TRBV10-1, the J gene TRBJ2-2, with 9 bases fitting TRBD2. This CDR3 spans 20 amino acids. Germline trimming cut 6 bases from V and 4 bases from J; bases unmatched to any gene: 21. Germline V gene lookup returns CDR1 WNHNN and CDR2 SYGVQD (reference sequence). The CDR3 nucleotides read TGCGCCAGCAGCCCAACTCTGCCAGGGCTAGCGGGATTGTCCACCGGGGAGCTGTTTTTT. Translation: CASSPTLPGLAGLSTGELFF.

The DNA for the CDR3 is TGTGCCAGCCAGACAGGGGAGAGGGCTTTCTTT. The encoded protein is CASQTGERAFF. The rearrangement uses TRBV18 and TRBJ1-1; 8 bases agree with TRBD1. Trimming removed 8 bases from V and 11 bases from J; junction bases left unmatched: 7. Germline CDR1 KGHSH, CDR2 LQKENI. The CDR3 has 11 amino acids.

The V gene is TRBV4-1, the J gene TRBJ1-1; the match to TRBD1 covers 7 bases. Per germline, CDR1 MGHRA and CDR2 YSYEKL. This CDR3 comprises 15 residues. The junction had 13 bases not matched to a gene; V was cut back by 4 bases and J by 8 bases. DNA for the CDR3: TGCGCCAGCAGCCCTACAGGGGCTTCGGGGAGGGAAGCTTTCTTT. Its protein product is CASSPTGASGREAFF.

This chain links TRBV28 with TRBJ2-7, with TRBD2 matching over 9 bases. V lost 8 bases and J lost 5; bases outside the gene matches: 13. Germline assignment: CDR1 MDHEN and CDR2 SYDVKM. The length of the CDR3 is 15 residues. CDR3 in amino acids: CASVSGSGSLDEQYF. CDR3 DNA: TGTGCCAGCGTTAGCGGGAGCGGGTCTTTGGACGAGCAGTACTTC. Full variable domain (outside the CDR3, taken from reference TRBV28 and TRBJ2-7): DVKVTQSSRYLVKRTGEKVFLECVQDMDHENMFWYRQDPGLGLRLIYFSYDVKMKEKGDIPEGYSVSREKKERFSLILESASTNQTSMYLCASVSGSGSLDEQYFGPGTRLTVT.